Listed below are T cell receptor beta chains from one sample, sequenced in a study of cytomegalovirus exposure and HLA in healthy donors. The repertoire was sequenced with immunoSEQ multiplex PCR; TCRdb's copy has only in-frame clones and lacks some. Of 150,000 to 200,000 clones in the sample, around 76% are singletons; the top ten hold around 6.9%. The sample comprised PBMCs. The receptors stem from a man between 35 and 55 years old in good health and CMV-seropositive. Both conserved end residues are part of each CDR3. The order of the fields is D gene, V gene, clone size, J gene, CDR3 protein, CDR3 DNA. The D gene is left open where the match is weak. For some rows the clone size is stated as once, few or many, or as a class when expanded; others skip it.

d_call: NA; v_call: TRBV5-6; clone_size: NA; j_call: TRBJ1-6; cdr3_aa: CASSSGIYNSPLHF; cdr3_nt: TGTGCCAGCAGCTCAGGAATCTATAATTCACCCCTCCACTTT
d_call: TRBD1; v_call: TRBV12-5; clone_size: few; j_call: TRBJ1-1; cdr3_aa: CASGLEGAGTEAFF; cdr3_nt: TGTGCTAGTGGTTTGGAGGGGGCGGGCACTGAAGCTTTCTTT
d_call: NA; v_call: TRBV6-4; clone_size: many; j_call: TRBJ2-1; cdr3_aa: CASSDRDNNEQFF; cdr3_nt: TGTGCCAGCAGTGACCGGGACAACAATGAGCAGTTCTTC
d_call: NA; v_call: TRBV12-2; clone_size: NA; j_call: TRBJ2-5; cdr3_aa: CASRLARQGRQETQYF; cdr3_nt: TGTGCAAGTCGCTTAGCTCGACAGGGCCGCCAAGAGACCCAGTACTTC
d_call: TRBD1; v_call: TRBV6-6; clone_size: NA; j_call: TRBJ1-1; cdr3_aa: CASTNRPGQGGTEAFF; cdr3_nt: TGTGCCAGCACCAATCGTCCGGGACAGGGGGGGACTGAAGCTTTCTTT
d_call: NA; v_call: TRBV5-1; clone_size: NA; j_call: TRBJ1-1; cdr3_aa: CASSLGGETEAFF; cdr3_nt: TGCGCCAGCAGCTTGGGGGGAGAAACTGAAGCTTTCTTT
d_call: TRBD1; v_call: TRBV4-1; clone_size: NA; j_call: TRBJ1-5; cdr3_aa: CASSLEGTDYSNQPQHF; cdr3_nt: TGCGCCAGCAGCCTGGAAGGGACAGATTATAGCAATCAGCCCCAGCATTTT
d_call: TRBD2; v_call: TRBV5-1; clone_size: NA; j_call: TRBJ2-3; cdr3_aa: CASSLWTSGGTSTDTQYF; cdr3_nt: TGCGCCAGCAGCTTGTGGACTAGCGGGGGAACTAGCACAGATACGCAGTATTTT
d_call: NA; v_call: TRBV27; clone_size: NA; j_call: TRBJ1-5; cdr3_aa: CASSLRSYSNQPQHF; cdr3_nt: TGTGCCAGCAGTTTAAGGAGTTATAGCAATCAGCCCCAGCATTTT
d_call: TRBD2; v_call: TRBV30; clone_size: NA; j_call: TRBJ2-3; cdr3_aa: CAWSPRLAGSTDTQYF; cdr3_nt: TGTGCCTGGAGCCCCCGATTAGCGGGGAGCACAGATACGCAGTATTTT
d_call: NA; v_call: TRBV9; clone_size: NA; j_call: TRBJ1-6; cdr3_aa: CASSVGGPGRPLHF; cdr3_nt: TGTGCCAGCAGCGTAGGCGGGCCGGGTAGACCCCTCCACTTT
d_call: NA; v_call: TRBV18; clone_size: NA; j_call: TRBJ1-1; cdr3_aa: CASSPAREATEAFF; cdr3_nt: TGTGCCAGCTCACCAGCCCGGGAGGCCACTGAAGCTTTCTTT
d_call: TRBD1; v_call: TRBV11-2; clone_size: NA; j_call: TRBJ1-2; cdr3_aa: CASSPRTGSMDGYTF; cdr3_nt: TGTGCCAGCAGCCCCAGGACAGGGTCTATGGATGGCTACACCTTC
d_call: TRBD1; v_call: TRBV27; clone_size: few; j_call: TRBJ2-3; cdr3_aa: CASSGDRERTDTQYF; cdr3_nt: TGTGCCAGCAGTGGGGACAGGGAAAGGACAGATACGCAGTATTTT
d_call: NA; v_call: TRBV29-1; clone_size: NA; j_call: TRBJ1-1; cdr3_aa: CSVLGQGVWMNTEAFF; cdr3_nt: TGCAGCGTTCTAGGGCAGGGCGTTTGGATGAACACTGAAGCTTTCTTT
d_call: NA; v_call: TRBV19; clone_size: few; j_call: TRBJ2-3; cdr3_aa: CASSIDIAFRRPDTQYF; cdr3_nt: TGTGCCAGTAGTATAGATATAGCGTTCCGGAGGCCAGATACGCAGTATTTT
d_call: NA; v_call: TRBV6-6; clone_size: NA; j_call: TRBJ2-3; cdr3_aa: CASSRDRDSTDTQYF; cdr3_nt: TGTGCCAGCAGTCGCGACAGAGATAGCACAGATACGCAGTATTTT
d_call: NA; v_call: TRBV7-2; clone_size: few; j_call: TRBJ1-1; cdr3_aa: CASSPTGYTEAFF; cdr3_nt: TGTGCCAGCAGCCCCACGGGTTACACTGAAGCTTTCTTT
d_call: NA; v_call: TRBV9; clone_size: NA; j_call: TRBJ2-1; cdr3_aa: CASSVGGGSASYNEQFF; cdr3_nt: TGTGCCAGCAGCGTAGGGGGAGGCTCCGCATCCTACAATGAGCAGTTCTTC
d_call: NA; v_call: TRBV30; clone_size: NA; j_call: TRBJ1-1; cdr3_aa: CAWSVVGRLNTEAFF; cdr3_nt: TGTGCCTGGAGTGTAGTGGGCAGATTAAACACTGAAGCTTTCTTT
d_call: NA; v_call: TRBV9; clone_size: NA; j_call: TRBJ2-5; cdr3_aa: CASSVAGGEETQYF; cdr3_nt: TGTGCCAGCAGCGTAGCGGGGGGCGAAGAGACCCAGTACTTC
d_call: TRBD1; v_call: TRBV9; clone_size: NA; j_call: TRBJ1-1; cdr3_aa: CASSATGATEAFF; cdr3_nt: TGTGCCAGCAGCGCTACAGGGGCGACTGAAGCTTTCTTT
d_call: NA; v_call: TRBV27; clone_size: few; j_call: TRBJ1-6; cdr3_aa: CASSPAGNSPLHF; cdr3_nt: TGTGCCAGCAGTCCTGCGGGGAATTCACCCCTCCACTTT
d_call: TRBD1; v_call: TRBV19; clone_size: NA; j_call: TRBJ1-1; cdr3_aa: CASSILRGPYTEAFF; cdr3_nt: TGTGCCAGTAGTATACTGAGGGGGCCCTACACTGAAGCTTTCTTT
d_call: NA; v_call: TRBV11-2; clone_size: few; j_call: TRBJ2-7; cdr3_aa: CASSLMYGSSSYEQYF; cdr3_nt: TGTGCCAGCAGCTTAATGTATGGATCTAGCTCCTACGAGCAGTACTTC
d_call: NA; v_call: TRBV5-8; clone_size: NA; j_call: TRBJ1-5; cdr3_aa: CASSSGTKKKPQHF; cdr3_nt: TGTGCCAGCAGCTCAGGGACAAAGAAAAAGCCCCAGCATTTT
d_call: NA; v_call: TRBV19; clone_size: NA; j_call: TRBJ1-4; cdr3_aa: CASSNGQFSRKLFF; cdr3_nt: TGTGCCAGTAGTAACGGACAGTTTAGCAGAAAACTGTTTTTT
d_call: TRBD1; v_call: TRBV5-4; clone_size: NA; j_call: TRBJ2-7; cdr3_aa: CASSRLPGQGPYF; cdr3_nt: TGTGCCAGCAGCAGATTACCGGGACAGGGGCCGTACTTC
d_call: TRBD2; v_call: TRBV7-9; clone_size: NA; j_call: TRBJ2-1; cdr3_aa: CASSSPGLAGFNEQFF; cdr3_nt: TGTGCCAGCAGCTCCCCGGGACTAGCGGGGTTCAATGAGCAGTTCTTC
d_call: TRBD1; v_call: TRBV4-3; clone_size: NA; j_call: TRBJ1-1; cdr3_aa: CASSQDRGRGTEAFF; cdr3_nt: TGCGCCAGCAGCCAGGACAGGGGACGGGGCACTGAAGCTTTCTTT
d_call: NA; v_call: TRBV19; clone_size: NA; j_call: TRBJ1-1; cdr3_aa: CASDRNTEAFF; cdr3_nt: TGTGCCAGCGACAGAAACACTGAAGCTTTCTTT
d_call: NA; v_call: TRBV9; clone_size: NA; j_call: TRBJ2-2; cdr3_aa: CASSVGPGELFF; cdr3_nt: TGTGCCAGCAGCGTAGGTCCGGGGGAGCTGTTTTTT
d_call: TRBD1; v_call: TRBV9; clone_size: NA; j_call: TRBJ1-2; cdr3_aa: CASRDPGTDLYGYTF; cdr3_nt: TGTGCCAGCAGGGATCCTGGGACAGATCTTTATGGCTACACCTTC
d_call: TRBD1; v_call: TRBV19; clone_size: NA; j_call: TRBJ1-4; cdr3_aa: CASSTDRGNEKLFF; cdr3_nt: TGTGCCAGTAGTACGGACAGGGGAAATGAAAAACTGTTTTTT
d_call: NA; v_call: TRBV7-8; clone_size: NA; j_call: TRBJ1-1; cdr3_aa: CASSHRGGNTEAFF; cdr3_nt: TGTGCCAGCAGCCATCGGGGGGGGAACACTGAAGCTTTCTTT
d_call: TRBD2; v_call: TRBV7-3; clone_size: NA; j_call: TRBJ2-1; cdr3_aa: CASSLSPGGHNEQFF; cdr3_nt: TGTGCCAGCAGCTTATCCCCGGGGGGGCACAATGAGCAGTTCTTC
d_call: NA; v_call: TRBV7-2; clone_size: NA; j_call: TRBJ1-1; cdr3_aa: CASSLARGAGTEAFF; cdr3_nt: TGTGCCAGCAGCTTAGCGCGGGGGGCAGGGACTGAAGCTTTCTTT
d_call: NA; v_call: TRBV10-1; clone_size: NA; j_call: TRBJ2-2; cdr3_aa: CARKGGGDTGELFF; cdr3_nt: TGCGCCCGAAAGGGGGGGGGTGACACCGGGGAGCTGTTTTTT
d_call: NA; v_call: TRBV6-1; clone_size: once; j_call: TRBJ2-3; cdr3_aa: CAGAPGTDTQYF; cdr3_nt: TGTGCCGGGGCCCCTGGCACAGATACGCAGTATTTT
d_call: TRBD2; v_call: TRBV5-4; clone_size: few; j_call: TRBJ2-1; cdr3_aa: CASSLAGGFNNEQFF; cdr3_nt: TGTGCCAGCAGCCTAGCGGGGGGATTTAACAATGAGCAGTTCTTC
d_call: TRBD1; v_call: TRBV12-5; clone_size: few; j_call: TRBJ1-2; cdr3_aa: CASGLGTGGFSNYGYTF; cdr3_nt: TGTGCTAGTGGCCTCGGGACAGGGGGATTTTCTAACTATGGCTACACCTTC
d_call: NA; v_call: TRBV10-3; clone_size: NA; j_call: TRBJ2-7; cdr3_aa: CAIGKSTGFQDYEQYF; cdr3_nt: TGTGCCATCGGCAAAAGCACAGGGTTTCAAGACTACGAGCAGTACTTC
d_call: TRBD1; v_call: TRBV5-4; clone_size: NA; j_call: TRBJ1-1; cdr3_aa: CASSGDRDTEAFF; cdr3_nt: TGTGCCAGCAGCGGGGACAGGGACACTGAAGCTTTCTTT
d_call: TRBD1; v_call: TRBV9; clone_size: NA; j_call: TRBJ1-3; cdr3_aa: CASSTGTDSGNTIYF; cdr3_nt: TGTGCCAGCAGCACCGGGACAGACTCTGGAAACACCATATATTTT
d_call: NA; v_call: TRBV15; clone_size: NA; j_call: TRBJ1-1; cdr3_aa: CATSRDRGGTEAFF; cdr3_nt: TGTGCCACCAGCAGAGATAGGGGGGGCACTGAAGCTTTCTTT
d_call: NA; v_call: TRBV6-1; clone_size: NA; j_call: TRBJ1-5; cdr3_aa: CASSSKGQANQPQHF; cdr3_nt: TGTGCCAGCAGTTCTAAGGGGCAAGCCAATCAGCCCCAGCATTTT
d_call: TRBD2; v_call: TRBV5-4; clone_size: NA; j_call: TRBJ2-1; cdr3_aa: CASSPRTSGVDEQFF; cdr3_nt: TGTGCCAGCAGCCCGAGGACTAGCGGGGTCGATGAGCAGTTCTTC
d_call: NA; v_call: TRBV5-8; clone_size: NA; j_call: TRBJ1-2; cdr3_aa: CASSFRANYGYTF; cdr3_nt: TGTGCCAGCAGCTTCAGGGCTAACTATGGCTACACCTTC
d_call: TRBD1; v_call: TRBV14; clone_size: once; j_call: TRBJ2-1; cdr3_aa: CASSLGQGTYNEQFF; cdr3_nt: TGTGCCAGCAGCCTCGGACAGGGGACGTACAATGAGCAGTTCTTC
d_call: NA; v_call: TRBV9; clone_size: NA; j_call: TRBJ2-3; cdr3_aa: CASRGAPPTDTQYF; cdr3_nt: TGTGCCAGCAGGGGGGCTCCCCCCACAGATACGCAGTATTTT
d_call: NA; v_call: TRBV11-1; clone_size: NA; j_call: TRBJ1-1; cdr3_aa: CASSLSNTEAFF; cdr3_nt: TGTGCCAGCAGCTTGAGCAACACTGAAGCTTTCTTT
d_call: TRBD1; v_call: TRBV5-1; clone_size: once; j_call: TRBJ1-1; cdr3_aa: CASSQATGTYEAFF; cdr3_nt: TGCGCCAGCAGCCAAGCGACAGGGACTTATGAAGCTTTCTTT
d_call: NA; v_call: TRBV18; clone_size: NA; j_call: TRBJ2-1; cdr3_aa: CASSPTGSSYNEQFF; cdr3_nt: TGTGCCAGCTCGCCCACAGGAAGCTCCTACAATGAGCAGTTCTTC